This passage covers 19 T cell receptor beta chains from one sample sequenced in a study of PD-L1 blockade in urothelial cancer. Profiling relied on immunoSEQ multiplex PCR, and the TCRdb table lists in-frame clones only, not all of them. This sample has tens of thousands of clones; approximately 81% occur once, and the top ten carry 2.6%. Time point: peripheral blood 6 weeks after treatment start. This specimen was PBMCs, taken around atezolizumab (anti-PD-L1) treatment. The receptors were gathered from a man aged 70-80 years with urothelial cancer.

The V and J genes are TRBV5-4 and TRBJ2-2, with D possibly TRBD2 on 6 matching bases. The germline V gene has CDR1 SGHNT and CDR2 YYREEE (reference sequence). The CDR3 loop spans 16 amino acids. V lost 1 base to trimming and J lost 7 bases, with 17 bases between them. The CDR3 region is CASSLRRGRLDGELFF. The CDR3 nucleotides are TGTGCCAGCAGCTTGAGGAGGGGCCGATTGGACGGGGAGCTGTTTTTT.

V gene TRBV9 combines with J gene TRBJ2-1, with 13 positions matching TRBD2. The length of the CDR3 is 17 residues. Germline loops: CDR1 SGDLS, CDR2 YYNGEE. Germline trimming cut 2 bases from V and 2 bases from J; bases unmatched to any gene: 4. This CDR3 is CASSVGTSGIAYNEQFF. The CDR3 region has the DNA TGTGCCAGCAGCGTCGGGACTAGCGGGATCGCCTACAATGAGCAGTTCTTC. Full variable domain (remainder filled in from reference TRBV9 and TRBJ2-1): DSGVTQTPKHLITATGQRVTLRCSPRSGDLSVYWYQQSLDQGLQFLIQYYNGEERAKGNILERFSAQQFPDLHSELNLSSLELGDSALYFCASSVGTSGIAYNEQFFGPGTRLTVL.

This chain links TRBV30 with TRBJ1-2, with no clear D. The germline V gene encodes CDR1 GTSNPN and CDR2 SVGIG (reference sequence). V was cut by 2 bases and J by 8 bases, with 12 bases left in between. The CDR3 is 12 amino acids. DNA for the CDR3: TGTGCCTGGAGTTCTGGGAGCCGGGGCTACACCTTC. It codes for CAWSSGSRGYTF.

The genes are TRBV2 and TRBJ2-2, with 7 bases matching TRBD1. The germline V gene encodes CDR1 SNHLY and CDR2 FYNNEI. The CDR3 is 14 residues long. J was trimmed by 3 bases and V by 5 bases; bases with no gene match: 3. The CDR3 reads CASSRDSDTGELFF. CDR3 coding DNA: TGTGCCAGCAGTAGGGACAGTGACACCGGGGAGCTGTTTTTT. The entire variable domain, with the rest obtained from reference TRBV2 and TRBJ2-2, is as follows: EPEVTQTPSHQVTQMGQEVILRCVPISNHLYFYWYRQILGQKVEFLVSFYNNEISEKSEIFDDQFSVERPDGSNFTLKIRSTKLEDSAMYFCASSRDSDTGELFFGEGSRLTVL.

The gene calls are TRBV19 and TRBJ2-1; TRBD1 is a possible D gene (6 bases). The CDR3 extends over 15 amino acids. Deletions cut 8 bases from V and 0 bases from J, with 14 bases between. The V gene's germline CDR1 is LNHDA and CDR2 SQIVND (reference sequence). CDR3 in amino acids: CASCRMDSSYNEQFF. CDR3 DNA sequence: TGTGCCAGTTGCCGAATGGACAGCTCCTACAATGAGCAGTTCTTC. Based on the CDR3 plus reference TRBV19 and TRBJ2-1, the full variable domain is DGGITQSPKYLFRKEGQNVTLSCEQNLNHDAMYWYRQDPGQGLRLIYYSQIVNDFQKGDIAEGYSVSREKKESFPLTVTSAQKNPTAFYLCASCRMDSSYNEQFFGPGTRLTVL.

The chain has TRBV7-9 and TRBJ2-7, with TRBD1 matching over 7 bases. The CDR3 loop spans 14 amino acids. Germline CDR1 SEHNR, CDR2 FQNEAQ (reference sequence). Losses at the gene ends were 5 bases for V and 2 bases for J; bases not matched to a gene: 6. The chain's CDR3 is CASSPWDRTYEQYF. The CDR3 nucleotides read TGTGCCAGCAGCCCGTGGGACAGAACCTACGAGCAGTACTTC.

The chain is built from TRBV10-2 and TRBJ2-3; 8 bases line up with TRBD1. The trim removed 7 bases at V and 2 bases at J, leaving 5 bases unmatched. Per the germline V gene, CDR1 is WSHSY and CDR2 is SAAADI. CDR3 length: 14 residues. CDR3 region: CASIDRGTTDTQYF. DNA for the CDR3: TGCGCCAGCATTGACAGGGGTACCACAGATACGCAGTATTTT.

The chain has TRBV5-4 and TRBJ1-1; maybe TRBD1 (6 bases). The CDR3 length is 15 residues. Germline CDR1 is SGHNT and CDR2 is YYREEE (reference sequence). The ends were cut back, 0 bases at V and 5 bases at J, with 14 bases in the middle. CDR3 DNA: TGTGCCAGCAGCTTGGAGGTGGGAAGGGGGACTGAAGCTTTCTTT. Its protein is CASSLEVGRGTEAFF.

This chain joins TRBV5-5 and TRBJ2-7, with D perhaps TRBD2 (6 bases). The ends were cut back, 9 bases at V and 2 bases at J, with 21 bases in the middle. CDR3 length equals 15 residues. Germline CDR1 SGHKS, CDR2 YYEKEE (reference sequence). CDR3 nucleotide sequence: TGTGCCACCCAGTTTGTGGCGGGAAACACCTACGAGCAGTACTTC. This gives the protein CATQFVAGNTYEQYF.

The V gene is TRBV2, the J gene TRBJ2-7; 7 positions match TRBD2. Trimming at V came to 4 bases and at J to 5 bases, leaving 11 bases not matched to a gene. The CDR3 consists of 15 residues. Germline-derived CDR1 and CDR2 are SNHLY and FYNNEI. Here the CDR3 reads CASSVSGGGYDEQYF. CDR3 in DNA: TGTGCCAGCAGTGTGAGTGGGGGGGGATATGACGAGCAGTACTTC.

This clone was detected only a few times. The V gene is TRBV5-1, the J gene TRBJ2-1, with 13 bases identical to TRBD2. The CDR3 runs 16 residues. Unmatched junction bases numbered 2, after V lost 0 bases and J lost 5 bases. From germline, CDR1 is SGHRS and CDR2 YFSETQ. The CDR3 DNA is TGCGCCAGCAGCTTGGGTGGACTAGCGGGAGACAATGAGCAGTTCTTC. It is translated as CASSLGGLAGDNEQFF.

V usage is TRBV28 and J usage is TRBJ2-3, with 11 positions matching TRBD2. Germline values: CDR1 MDHEN, CDR2 SYDVKM. The V and J ends lost 4 bases and 0 bases, in that order; junction bases with no gene match: 6. The CDR3 covers 17 residues. The CDR3 sequence is CASSWGLAELSTDTQYF. The CDR3 nucleotides read TGTGCCAGCAGTTGGGGACTAGCGGAGCTAAGCACAGATACGCAGTATTTT.

The CDR3 region has the DNA TGTGCCAGCAGTGGAATAGCGGGATGGGATGAGCAGTTCTTC. Its translation: CASSGIAGWDEQFF. The chain carries TRBV2 and TRBJ2-1; 8 nucleotides match TRBD2. CDR1 and CDR2 from the germline V gene are SNHLY and FYNNEI. Trimming removed 4 bases from V and 8 bases from J; junction bases left unmatched: 7. This CDR3 is 14 amino acids long.

V is TRBV7-6 and J is TRBJ1-3; maybe TRBD1 (6 bases). The V gene's germline CDR1 is SGHVS and CDR2 FNYEAQ. This CDR3 contains 16 residues. V was clipped by 1 base and J by 0 bases, with 10 bases between them. CDR3 amino acids: CASSLVQGLSGNTIYF. Here the CDR3 DNA reads TGTGCCAGCAGCTTAGTACAGGGCCTCTCTGGAAACACCATATATTTT. Based on the CDR3 plus reference TRBV7-6 and TRBJ1-3, the full variable domain is GAGVSQSPRYKVTKRGQDVALRCDPISGHVSLYWYRQALGQGPEFLTYFNYEAQQDKSGLPNDRFSAERPEGSISTLTIQRTEQRDSAMYRCASSLVQGLSGNTIYFGEGSWLTVV.

This chain joins TRBV5-4 and TRBJ1-4; 8 nucleotides align to TRBD1. The CDR3 length is 16 residues. Per germline, CDR1 SGHNT and CDR2 YYREEE (reference sequence). V dropped 4 bases and J dropped 2; count of bases not matched to a gene: 7. CDR3 coding DNA: TGTGCCAGCAGCCAACGGTACAGGGGGACTAATGAAAAACTGTTTTTT. Translation: CASSQRYRGTNEKLFF.

The chain is built from TRBV30 and TRBJ2-3, with D perhaps matching TRBD2 (5 bases). Germline V gives CDR1 GTSNPN, CDR2 SVGIG (reference sequence). The CDR3 is made up of 13 amino acids. V was clipped by 2 bases and J by 6 bases, with 12 bases between them. CDR3 residues: CAWSLLVIDTQYF. In DNA form, the CDR3 reads TGTGCCTGGAGTCTACTAGTCATCGATACGCAGTATTTT. The full variable domain, its missing parts supplied by reference TRBV30 and TRBJ2-3, is SQTIHQWPATLVQPVGSPLSLECTVEGTSNPNLYWYRQAAGRGLQLLFYSVGIGQISSEVPQNLSASRPQDRQFILSSKKLLLSDSGFYLCAWSLLVIDTQYFGPGTRLTVL.

The chain is built from TRBV2 and TRBJ1-1, with TRBD1 as a possible D gene (5 bases). V dropped 8 bases and J dropped 6 bases, with 16 bases sitting between them. The CDR3 spans 13 residues. The germline V gene encodes CDR1 SNHLY and CDR2 FYNNEI. DNA of the CDR3: TGTGCCAGCGGAGGTCGGCGGGGGGCTGAAGCTTTCTTT. This encodes CASGGRRGAEAFF.

This chain uses TRBV2 with TRBJ1-6; D is perhaps TRBD1 (6 bases). V was shortened by 8 bases and J by 9 bases, with 14 bases between the two germline ends. This CDR3 is built from 13 residues. Germline-derived CDR1 and CDR2 are SNHLY and FYNNEI. The CDR3 nucleotides read TGTGCCAGCCGTAATGACAGGTCTTCACCCCTCCACTTT. As protein: CASRNDRSSPLHF.

This clone showed up just a few times. The chain is built from TRBV2 and TRBJ2-1, with 8 bases matching TRBD2. The CDR3 is made up of 11 amino acids. Trimming at V came to 6 bases and at J to 10 bases, leaving 2 bases not matched to a gene. The germline gives CDR1 SNHLY, CDR2 FYNNEI. Written as DNA, the CDR3 is TGTGCCAGCAGCTGGACTAGCGAGCAGTTCTTC. It yields the protein CASSWTSEQFF.